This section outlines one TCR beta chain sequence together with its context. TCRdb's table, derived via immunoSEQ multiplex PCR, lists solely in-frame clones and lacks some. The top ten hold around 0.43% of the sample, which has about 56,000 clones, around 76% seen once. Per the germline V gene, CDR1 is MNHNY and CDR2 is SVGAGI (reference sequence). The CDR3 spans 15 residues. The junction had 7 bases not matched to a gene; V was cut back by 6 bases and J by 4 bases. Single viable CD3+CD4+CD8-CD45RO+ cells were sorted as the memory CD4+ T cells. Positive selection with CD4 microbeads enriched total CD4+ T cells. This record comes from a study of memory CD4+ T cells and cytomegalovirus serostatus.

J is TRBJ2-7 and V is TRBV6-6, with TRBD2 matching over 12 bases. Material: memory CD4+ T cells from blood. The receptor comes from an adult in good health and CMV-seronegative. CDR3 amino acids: CASSPPSGGDYEQYF. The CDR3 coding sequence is TGTGCCAGCAGCCCCCCTAGCGGGGGGGATTACGAGCAGTACTTC.